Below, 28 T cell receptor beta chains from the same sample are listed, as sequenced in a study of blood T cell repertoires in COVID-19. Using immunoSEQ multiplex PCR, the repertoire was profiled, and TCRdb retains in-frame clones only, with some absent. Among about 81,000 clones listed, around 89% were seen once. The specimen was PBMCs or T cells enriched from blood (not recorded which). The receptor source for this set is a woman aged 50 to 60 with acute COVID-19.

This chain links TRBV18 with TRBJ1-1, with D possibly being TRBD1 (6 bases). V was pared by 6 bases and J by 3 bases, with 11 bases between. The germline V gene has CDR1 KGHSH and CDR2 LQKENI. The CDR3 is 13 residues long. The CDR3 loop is CASSPSGDTEAFF. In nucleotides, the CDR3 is TGTGCCAGCTCGCCCTCAGGGGACACTGAAGCTTTCTTT.

CDR3 coding DNA: TGTGCCATCCGGGGGGCCTCTGGAAACACCATATATTTT. As protein: CAIRGASGNTIYF. The chain couples TRBV10-3 to TRBJ1-3; perhaps TRBD1 as D (6 bases). V lost 8 bases, J lost 0 bases, and 8 bases lay in between. CDR1 and CDR2 (germline): ENHRY, SYGVKD. The CDR3 is made up of 13 amino acids.

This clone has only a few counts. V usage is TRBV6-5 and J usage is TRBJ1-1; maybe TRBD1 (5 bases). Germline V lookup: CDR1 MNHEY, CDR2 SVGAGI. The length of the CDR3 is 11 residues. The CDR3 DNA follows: TGTGCAACTACAGGGAACACTGAAGCTTTCTTT. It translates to CATTGNTEAFF.

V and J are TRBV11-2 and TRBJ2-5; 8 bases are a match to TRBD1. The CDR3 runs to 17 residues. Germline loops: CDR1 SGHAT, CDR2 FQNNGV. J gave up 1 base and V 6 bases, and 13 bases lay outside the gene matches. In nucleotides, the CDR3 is TGTGCCAGCAGTCCTTTTACGGGACAGGTACGCCAAGAGACCCAGTACTTC. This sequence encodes CASSPFTGQVRQETQYF.

The CDR3 protein is CASSLWPNGENEQYF. In DNA, the CDR3 is TGTGCCAGCAGCTTATGGCCCAACGGGGAAAACGAGCAGTACTTC. This chain joins TRBV7-8 and TRBJ2-7, with D maybe TRBD2 (5 bases). The CDR3 loop spans 15 amino acids. The germline CDR1 and CDR2 sequences are SGHVS and FQNEAQ. Trimming left V 2 bases short and J 5 bases short, with 16 bases between.

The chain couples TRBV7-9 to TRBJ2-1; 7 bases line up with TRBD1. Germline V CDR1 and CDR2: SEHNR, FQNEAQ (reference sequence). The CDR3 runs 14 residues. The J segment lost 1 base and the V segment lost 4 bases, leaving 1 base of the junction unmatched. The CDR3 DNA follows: TGTGCCAGCAGCTCGGACAGGTCCTACAATGAGCAGTTCTTC. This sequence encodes CASSSDRSYNEQFF. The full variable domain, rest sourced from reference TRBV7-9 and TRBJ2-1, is DTGVSQNPRHKITKRGQNVTFRCDPISEHNRLYWYRQTLGQGPEFLTYFQNEAQLEKSRLLSDRFSAERPKGSFSTLEIQRTEQGDSAMYLCASSSDRSYNEQFFGPGTRLTVL.

The CDR3 coding sequence is TGTGCCAGCAGCTCCACAGGACGCACAGATACGCAGTATTTT. It yields the protein CASSSTGRTDTQYF. The V gene is TRBV11-2, the J gene TRBJ2-3; TRBD1 is a possible D gene (5 bases). Trimming pared 4 bases from V and 1 base from J, leaving 9 bases between. This CDR3 comprises 14 residues. Looked up from germline, CDR1 is SGHAT and CDR2 is FQNNGV.

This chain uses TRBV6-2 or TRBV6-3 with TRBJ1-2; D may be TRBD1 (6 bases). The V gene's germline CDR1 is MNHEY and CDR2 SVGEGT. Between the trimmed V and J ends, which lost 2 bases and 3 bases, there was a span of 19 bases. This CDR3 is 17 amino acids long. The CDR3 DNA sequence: TGTGCCAGCAGTTACCGCCAACTGGACAGAAAGTACTATGGCTACACCTTC. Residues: CASSYRQLDRKYYGYTF.

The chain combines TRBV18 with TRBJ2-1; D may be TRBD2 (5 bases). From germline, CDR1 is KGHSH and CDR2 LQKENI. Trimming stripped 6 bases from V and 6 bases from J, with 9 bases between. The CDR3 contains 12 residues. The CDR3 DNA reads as TGTGCCAGCTCGCCCGGGATCAATGAGCAGTTCTTC. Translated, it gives CASSPGINEQFF.

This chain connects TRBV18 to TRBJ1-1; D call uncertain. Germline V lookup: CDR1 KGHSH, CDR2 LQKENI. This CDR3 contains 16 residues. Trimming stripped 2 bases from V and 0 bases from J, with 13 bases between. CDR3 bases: TGTGCCAGCTCACCAAGGACGGGGAACATGAACACTGAAGCTTTCTTT. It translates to CASSPRTGNMNTEAFF.

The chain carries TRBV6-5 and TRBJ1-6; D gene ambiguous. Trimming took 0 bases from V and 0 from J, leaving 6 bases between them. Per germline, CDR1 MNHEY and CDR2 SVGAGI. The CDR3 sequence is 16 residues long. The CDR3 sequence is CASSYSARSYNSPLHF. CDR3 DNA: TGTGCCAGCAGTTACTCGGCACGCTCCTATAATTCACCCCTCCACTTT.

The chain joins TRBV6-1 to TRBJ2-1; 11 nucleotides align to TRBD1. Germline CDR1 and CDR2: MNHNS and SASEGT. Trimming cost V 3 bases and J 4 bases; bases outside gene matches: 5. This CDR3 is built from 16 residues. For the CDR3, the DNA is TGTGCCAGCAGTGACTGGGGACAGGGGGTTTACAATGAGCAGTTCTTC. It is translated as CASSDWGQGVYNEQFF.

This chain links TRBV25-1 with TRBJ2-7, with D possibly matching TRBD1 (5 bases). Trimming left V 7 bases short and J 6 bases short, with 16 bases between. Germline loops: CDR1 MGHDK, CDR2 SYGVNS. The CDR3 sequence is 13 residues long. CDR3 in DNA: TGTGCCAGCACCCCTCCCACAGGTCTCGAGCAGTACTTC. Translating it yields CASTPPTGLEQYF.

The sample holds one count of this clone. CDR3 loop: CASSRGTGGQPQHF. The DNA of the CDR3 is TGTGCCAGCAGCCGAGGGACAGGGGGTCAGCCCCAGCATTTT. The J gene is TRBJ1-5, the V gene TRBV27, with TRBD1 matching over 11 bases. The germline V gene has CDR1 MNHEY and CDR2 SMNVEV (reference sequence). With V trimmed by 6 bases and J by 6 bases, 4 bases remained unmatched. The CDR3 sequence is 14 residues long.

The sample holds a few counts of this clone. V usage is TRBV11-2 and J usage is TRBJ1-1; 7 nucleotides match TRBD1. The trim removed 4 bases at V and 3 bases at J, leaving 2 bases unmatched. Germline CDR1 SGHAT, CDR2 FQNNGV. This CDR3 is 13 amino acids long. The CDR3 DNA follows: TGTGCCAGCAGCTCAGACAGGGACACTGAAGCTTTCTTT. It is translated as CASSSDRDTEAFF.

CDR3 loop: CASSDSPGKTEAFF. The CDR3 coding sequence is TGTGCCAGCAGTGACTCTCCAGGGAAGACTGAAGCTTTCTTT. V usage is TRBV6-4 and J usage is TRBJ1-1; weak D call: TRBD1 (5 bases). The CDR3 loop spans 14 amino acids. Germline V CDR1 and CDR2: MRHNA, SNTAGT. V lost 0 bases and J lost 5, with 10 bases in between.

The CDR3 loop reads CASSEERETYNEQFF. The CDR3 DNA reads TGCGCCAGCAGTGAGGAGCGAGAGACCTACAATGAGCAGTTCTTC. The chain couples TRBV10-2 to TRBJ2-1; D gene unclear. This CDR3 has 15 amino acids. V lost 2 bases, J lost 2 bases, and 10 bases lay in between. The V gene's germline CDR1 is WSHSY and CDR2 SAAADI.

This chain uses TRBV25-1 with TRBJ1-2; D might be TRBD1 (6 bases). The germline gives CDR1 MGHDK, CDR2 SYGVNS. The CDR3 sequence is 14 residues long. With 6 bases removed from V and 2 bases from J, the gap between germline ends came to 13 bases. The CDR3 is CASSSTTGNYGYTF. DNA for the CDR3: TGTGCCAGCAGCTCCACCACAGGGAACTATGGCTACACCTTC.

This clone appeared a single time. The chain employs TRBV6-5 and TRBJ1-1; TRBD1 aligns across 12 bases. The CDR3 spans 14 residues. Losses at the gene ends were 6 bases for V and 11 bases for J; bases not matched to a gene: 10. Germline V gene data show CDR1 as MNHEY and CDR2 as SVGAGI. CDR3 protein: CASRNRDRGQEAFF. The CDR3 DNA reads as TGTGCCAGCAGAAACCGGGACAGGGGGCAGGAGGCTTTCTTT.

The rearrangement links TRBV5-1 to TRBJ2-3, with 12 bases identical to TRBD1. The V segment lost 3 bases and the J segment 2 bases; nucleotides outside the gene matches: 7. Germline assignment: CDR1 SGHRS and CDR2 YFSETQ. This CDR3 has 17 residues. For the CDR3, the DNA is TGCGCCAGCAGCTCTGGGACAGGGGGCCCTAACACAGATACGCAGTATTTT. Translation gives CASSSGTGGPNTDTQYF.

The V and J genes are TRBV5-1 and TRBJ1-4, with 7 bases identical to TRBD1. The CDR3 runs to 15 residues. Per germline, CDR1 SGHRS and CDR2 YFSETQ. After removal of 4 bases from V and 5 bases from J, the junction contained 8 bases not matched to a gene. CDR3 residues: CASSIDRALNEKLFF. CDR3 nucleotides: TGCGCCAGCAGCATAGACAGGGCCTTGAATGAAAAACTGTTTTTT.

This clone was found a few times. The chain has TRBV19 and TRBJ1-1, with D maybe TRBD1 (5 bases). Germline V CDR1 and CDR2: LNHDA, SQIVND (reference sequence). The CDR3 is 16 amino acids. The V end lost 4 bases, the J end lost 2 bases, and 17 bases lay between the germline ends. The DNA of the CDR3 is TGTGCCAGTAGTAGATTGGGGGGTTTGGCAAACACTGAAGCTTTCTTT. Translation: CASSRLGGLANTEAFF.

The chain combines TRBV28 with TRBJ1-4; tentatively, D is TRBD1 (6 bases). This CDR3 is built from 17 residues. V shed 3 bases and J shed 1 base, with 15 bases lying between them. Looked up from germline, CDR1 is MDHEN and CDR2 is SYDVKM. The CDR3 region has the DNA TGTGCCAGCAGTTTGGCCCCCCTAGGGGGAACTAATGAAAAACTGTTTTTT. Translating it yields CASSLAPLGGTNEKLFF.

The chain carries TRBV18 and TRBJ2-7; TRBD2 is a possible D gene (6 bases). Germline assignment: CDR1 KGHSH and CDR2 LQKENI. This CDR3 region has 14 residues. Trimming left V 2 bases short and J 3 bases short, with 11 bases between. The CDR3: CASSPSGQNYEQYF. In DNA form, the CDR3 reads TGTGCCAGCTCACCAAGCGGGCAGAACTACGAGCAGTACTTC.

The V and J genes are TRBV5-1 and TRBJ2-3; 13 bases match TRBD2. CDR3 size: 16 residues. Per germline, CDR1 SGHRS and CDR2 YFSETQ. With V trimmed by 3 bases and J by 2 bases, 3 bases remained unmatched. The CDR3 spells CASSSTSGRATDTQYF. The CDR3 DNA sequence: TGCGCCAGCAGCTCCACTAGCGGGAGGGCCACAGATACGCAGTATTTT. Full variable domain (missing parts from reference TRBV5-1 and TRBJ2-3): KAGVTQTPRYLIKTRGQQVTLSCSPISGHRSVSWYQQTPGQGLQFLFEYFSETQRNKGNFPGRFSGRQFSNSRSEMNVSTLELGDSALYLCASSSTSGRATDTQYFGPGTRLTVL.

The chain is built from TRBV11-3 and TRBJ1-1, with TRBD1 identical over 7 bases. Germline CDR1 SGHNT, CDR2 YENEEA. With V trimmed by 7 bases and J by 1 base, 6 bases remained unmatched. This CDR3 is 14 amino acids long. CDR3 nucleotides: TGTGCCAGCACCATAGGGACAGAGAACACTGAAGCTTTCTTT. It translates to CASTIGTENTEAFF.

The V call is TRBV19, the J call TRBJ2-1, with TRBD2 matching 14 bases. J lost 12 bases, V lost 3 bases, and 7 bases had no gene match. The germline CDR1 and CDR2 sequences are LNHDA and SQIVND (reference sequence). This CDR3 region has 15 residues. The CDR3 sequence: CASSIGTSGSIRQFF. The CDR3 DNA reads TGTGCCAGTAGTATCGGGACTAGCGGGAGTATAAGGCAGTTCTTC.

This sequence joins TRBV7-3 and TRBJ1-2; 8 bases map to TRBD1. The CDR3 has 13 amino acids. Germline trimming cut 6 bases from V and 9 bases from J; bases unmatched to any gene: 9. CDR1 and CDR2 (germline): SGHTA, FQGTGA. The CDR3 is CASSSQDRARYTF. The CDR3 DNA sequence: TGTGCCAGCAGTTCTCAGGACAGGGCTCGCTACACCTTC.